These 9 T cell receptor beta chains originate from one sample sequenced in a study of blood T cell repertoires in COVID-19. Measured with immunoSEQ multiplex PCR; TCRdb has only the in-frame clones, and not every one. The sample lists approximately 170,000 clones; about 81% were seen once. Sample: PBMCs or T cells enriched from blood (not recorded which). The origin of the receptors is a woman aged 25 to 39 who had recovered from COVID-19.

This chain links TRBV5-6 with TRBJ1-3; unclear D gene. With 4 bases removed from V and 6 bases from J, the gap between germline ends came to 5 bases. CDR3 size: 11 residues. The germline V gene has CDR1 SGHDT and CDR2 YYEEEE. CDR3 DNA sequence: TGTGCCAGCAGCCCAGAAAACACCATATATTTT. The encoded protein is CASSPENTIYF.

Worth noting for this clone: Other DNA sequences in this specimen translate into the identical CDR3. The genes are TRBV28 and TRBJ1-2; D remains ambiguous. This CDR3 contains 12 residues. Germline CDR1 MDHEN, CDR2 SYDVKM. V was clipped by 3 bases and J by 1 base, with 3 bases between them. The CDR3, as DNA: TGTGCCAGCAGTTTGCGTAACTATGGCTACACCTTC. It yields the protein CASSLRNYGYTF.

The V gene is TRBV28, the J gene TRBJ2-7, with 7 nucleotides matching TRBD1. CDR3 size: 13 residues. With 3 bases clipped from V and 4 bases from J, the junction kept 3 bases outside the gene matches. The V gene's germline CDR1 is MDHEN and CDR2 SYDVKM. Written as DNA, the CDR3 is TGTGCCAGCAGTTTGCAGGGGGTTTACGAGCAGTACGTC. Amino acid sequence: CASSLQGVYEQYV.

The genes are TRBV21-1 and TRBJ1-3; the table's D gene call, TRBD1, was not cross checked with the DNA. TRBV21-1 is listed as a pseudogene. The CDR3 totals 17 residues. The CDR3 nucleotides read TGTGCCAGCAGCTGGCCGGGGCAGGGGGCTTTTGGAAACACCATATATTTT. Translating it yields CASSWPGQGAFGNTIYF.

This sequence joins TRBV5-1 and TRBJ2-2; 16 nucleotides align to TRBD2. Germline trimming cut 4 bases from V and 8 bases from J; bases unmatched to any gene: 8. The CDR3 contains 17 residues. CDR1 and CDR2 from the germline V gene are SGHRS and YFSETQ. The chain's CDR3 is CASSPRGLAGGPGELFF. CDR3 in DNA: TGCGCCAGCAGCCCGCGGGGACTAGCGGGGGGGCCTGGGGAGCTGTTTTTT. The full variable domain, rest sourced from reference TRBV5-1 and TRBJ2-2, is KAGVTQTPRYLIKTRGQQVTLSCSPISGHRSVSWYQQTPGQGLQFLFEYFSETQRNKGNFPGRFSGRQFSNSRSEMNVSTLELGDSALYLCASSPRGLAGGPGELFFGEGSRLTVL.

This clone appeared a single time. This chain uses TRBV6-5 with TRBJ2-1; 9 bases match TRBD2. V lost 6 bases, J lost 7 bases, and 7 bases stayed unmatched. CDR3 size: 14 residues. Germline V gene data show CDR1 as MNHEY and CDR2 as SVGAGI. The CDR3 spells CASRARGRANEQFF. CDR3 coding DNA: TGTGCCAGCAGAGCCCGCGGGAGGGCTAATGAGCAGTTCTTC.

The chain recombines TRBV5-1 with TRBJ2-5; D unresolved. Germline V gives CDR1 SGHRS, CDR2 YFSETQ. The V gene lost 0 bases and the J gene lost 5 bases, with 8 bases spanning the gap. The CDR3 sequence is 13 residues long. The CDR3 coding sequence is TGCGCCAGCAGCTTGGCGAACGGGGAGACCCAGTACTTC. It specifies CASSLANGETQYF.

The J gene is TRBJ2-5, the V gene TRBV7-8; 9 nucleotides match TRBD2. Losses at the gene ends were 0 bases for V and 4 bases for J; bases not matched to a gene: 6. Germline V gene data show CDR1 as SGHVS and CDR2 as FQNEAQ. This CDR3 is built from 16 residues. The CDR3 sequence: CASSLAWSGGPETQYF. The CDR3 nucleotides are TGTGCCAGCAGCTTAGCGTGGAGCGGGGGGCCAGAGACCCAGTACTTC.

The chain uses TRBV24-1 and TRBJ2-2; TRBD1 aligns across 9 bases. Looked up from germline, CDR1 is KGHDR and CDR2 is SFDVKD. The ends lost 0 bases at V and 1 base at J; junction bases unmatched: 5. This CDR3 comprises 18 residues. In nucleotides, the CDR3 is TGTGCCACCAGTGATTTGGGACAGGGGAAGGGGAACACCGGGGAGCTGTTTTTT. Translation: CATSDLGQGKGNTGELFF.